This T cell receptor (beta chain) was sequenced for a study of shared clonotypes between healthy human individuals. Study observations and caveats: Several donors had around 5% of their naive CD4 clonotypes in common. In general, naive subsets displayed greater estimated richness than memory subsets did.

The V gene lost 0 bases and the J gene lost 7 bases, with 4 bases spanning the gap. This CDR3 is 13 amino acids long. Germline V gene data show CDR1 as MNHEY and CDR2 as SVGAGI. Of note for this clone: What it binds is not known.

The repertoire was sequenced with immunoSEQ multiplex PCR; TCRdb's copy has only in-frame clones and lacks some. The profile shows 2 million to 2.5 million clones, just over 90% of them singletons. This clonotype was obtained from a man aged 18 to 35 in good health. Some clones in this sample may be carry-over from other donors' samples. Material for sequencing was naive CD4+ T cells from PBMCs. The sample's subset: CD45RA+ positively selected. V is TRBV6-5 and J is TRBJ1-6, with D hard to call. CDR3 loop: CASSYSPNSPLHF. CDR3 bases: TGTGCCAGCAGTTACTCTCCGAATTCACCCCTCCACTTT.